The 15 T cell receptor beta chains below were found in one sample sequenced in a study of tumor-infiltrating lymphocytes in oesophageal squamous cell carcinoma. One entry per CDR3 protein, called by TCRdb with MiXCR from the PCR reads. The sample shows 20,000 to 25,000 distinct CDR3 sequences, about 35% of them seen only once. The sequencing sample was made of esophageal tumor tissue. The receptors originated from a male donor with esophageal squamous cell carcinoma.

This clonotype is a singleton in its sample. This chain links TRBV7-3 with TRBJ1-2; D perhaps matches TRBD1 (6 bases). Between the trimmed V and J ends, which lost 0 bases and 7 bases, there was a span of 15 bases. The CDR3 loop spans 15 amino acids. Germline CDR1 SGHTA, CDR2 FQGTGA. The CDR3 loop reads CASSLTIGDKTGYTF. The CDR3 bases are TGTGCCAGCAGCTTAACGATTGGGGACAAAACTGGCTACACCTTC. The full variable domain, in which reference TRBV7-3 and TRBJ1-2 provide the parts outside the CDR3, is GAGVSQTPSNKVTEKGKYVELRCDPISGHTALYWYRQSLGQGPEFLIYFQGTGAADDSGLPNDRFFAVRPEGSVSTLKIQRTERGDSAVYLCASSLTIGDKTGYTFGSGTRLTVV.

This clonotype was seen ten or more times. CDR3 loop: CASSPGTSGSDEQFF. CDR3 sequence (DNA): TGTGCCAGCAGCCCCGGGACTAGCGGGAGCGATGAGCAGTTCTTC. The rearrangement joins TRBV7-9 to TRBJ2-5; 14 bases fit TRBD2. The J call may not be correct, given that the DNA end is closer to TRBJ2-1. Germline V CDR1 and CDR2: SEHNR, FQNEAQ (reference sequence). This CDR3 region has 15 residues.

CDR3: CATQGRNTGELFF. The DNA for the CDR3 is TGTGCCACCCAGGGCAGAAACACCGGGGAGCTGTTTTTT. This chain connects TRBV24-1 to TRBJ2-2; a weak D match, TRBD1 (5 bases). V was shortened by 9 bases and J by 2 bases, with 9 bases between the two germline ends. The CDR3 is 13 amino acids. Germline loops: CDR1 KGHDR, CDR2 SFDVKD.

V gene TRBV5-1 combines with J gene TRBJ1-3; 12 bases align to TRBD1. This CDR3 comprises 16 residues. Germline assignment: CDR1 SGHRS and CDR2 YFSETQ. With 4 bases clipped from V and 6 bases from J, the junction kept 8 bases outside the gene matches. The CDR3 DNA follows: TGCGCCAGCAGCCTTGGGGGACAGGGGGCAGAAAACACCATATATTTT. Protein: CASSLGGQGAENTIYF.

Concerning this clonotype itself: A read error may explain this, as a much larger clone is one base away. The J gene is TRBJ2-7, the V gene TRBV5-3, with 7 bases lining up with TRBD2. TRBV5-3 is assigned to the ORF class and has an uncertain function. This CDR3 comprises 13 residues. The CDR3 reads CASSSTSHYEQYF. Written as DNA, the CDR3 is TGTGCCAGCAGCTCGACTAGCCACTACGAGCAGTACTTC.

Points on this clonotype: The limits of the CDR3 on the DNA are not certain, so only TCRdb's listed CDR3 is given. V gene TRBV19 combines with J gene TRBJ1-3. A total of 13 residues make up the CDR3, ends included. Germline V gene data show CDR1 as LNHDA and CDR2 as SQIVND (reference sequence). The CDR3 protein is CASKWLGETPYIF.

This clonotype was counted a few times. CDR3 loop: CASSFGDTTDTQYF. DNA of the CDR3: TGTGCCAGCAGCTTCGGGGACACCACAGATACGCAGTATTTT. The chain carries TRBV7-8 and TRBJ2-3; possible D gene TRBD1, 6 bases. V was clipped by 3 bases and J by 2 bases, with 9 bases between them. This CDR3 has 14 amino acids. Germline loops: CDR1 SGHVS, CDR2 FQNEAQ. The full variable domain, rest sourced from reference TRBV7-8 and TRBJ2-3, is GAGVSQSPRYKVAKRGQDVALRCDPISGHVSLFWYQQALGQGPEFLTYFQNEAQLDKSGLPSDRFFAERPEGSVSTLKIQRTQQEDSAVYLCASSFGDTTDTQYFGPGTRLTVL.

The sample holds many counts of this clonotype. J is TRBJ2-7 and V is TRBV24-1; D gene ambiguous. Trimming cost V 7 bases and J 8 bases, with 11 bases left between them. CDR3 length equals 11 residues. Germline lookup yields CDR1 KGHDR and CDR2 SFDVKD. CDR3 DNA sequence: TGTGCCACCAGCCAGTATGAGCAGCAGTACTTC. Translated, it gives CATSQYEQQYF.

This clonotype was observed many times. This sequence may be a read error, since a much larger clone differs from it by one base. The chain joins TRBV5-1 to TRBJ2-7; 8 bases are a match to TRBD1. The V segment lost 3 bases and the J segment 7 bases; nucleotides outside the gene matches: 6. The CDR3 runs to 13 residues. The germline gives CDR1 SGHRS, CDR2 YFSETQ. CDR3 bases: TGCGCCAGCAGCTGGACAGGGTCGAATGAGCAGTACTTC. It yields the protein CASSWTGSNEQYF. Supplemented by reference TRBV5-1 and TRBJ2-7, the full variable domain reads KAGVTQTPRYLIKTRGQQVTLSCSPISGHRSVSWYQQTPGQGLQFLFEYFSETQRNKGNFPGRFSGRQFSNSRSEMNVSTLELGDSALYLCASSWTGSNEQYFGPGTRLTVT.

This clonotype was counted at least ten times. The junction and the germline gene differ at one end; a read error may be behind it. The chain has TRBV27 and TRBJ1-1, with TRBD1 matching over 8 bases. The germline V gene encodes CDR1 MNHEY and CDR2 SMNVEV (reference sequence). This CDR3 spans 16 amino acids. For the CDR3, the DNA is TGTGCCAGCAGTCGAAAGACCGGGACAGGAGGTTACGAGCAGTACTTT. Protein sequence: CASSRKTGTGGYEQYF.

Many counts were recorded for this clonotype. The chain links TRBV5-1 to TRBJ1-2, with D perhaps matching TRBD1 (6 bases). CDR1 is SGHRS and CDR2 is YFSETQ in the germline V gene. With 4 bases removed from V and 3 bases from J, the gap between germline ends came to 13 bases. This CDR3 has 14 residues. The chain's CDR3 is CASSPATGYYGYTF. The DNA of the CDR3 is TGCGCCAGCAGCCCAGCGACAGGCTACTATGGCTACACCTTC.

This chain joins TRBV28 and TRBJ2-1, with 10 positions matching TRBD1. The J call is uncertain, as TRBJ2-7 better fits the DNA end. The CDR3 totals 15 residues. Looked up from germline, CDR1 is MDHEN and CDR2 is SYDVKM. This CDR3 reads CASSESGQGSYEQYF. The DNA of the CDR3 is TGTGCCAGCAGTGAGTCGGGACAGGGGTCCTACGAGCAGTACTTC.

With respect to this clonotype: The missing conserved phenylalanine or tryptophan at the end of this CDR3 makes a read error likely. The DNA is omitted, as the CDR3 cannot be located on it reliably, and the CDR3 follows TCRdb's listing. The gene calls are TRBV6-1 and TRBJ2-5. Inclusive of both ends, the CDR3 amounts to 16 amino acids. Germline V gene lookup returns CDR1 MNHNS and CDR2 SASEGT. Here the CDR3 reads CASNTESSSYEQHFGN.

Details on this clonotype: The conserved phenylalanine or tryptophan normally closing the CDR3 is absent here, so this likely arose from a read error. No DNA is shown, since the ends of the CDR3 on it are uncertain; the CDR3 is the one TCRdb lists. CDR3 loop: CASSLAVGYEQYFA. This chain connects TRBV7-2 to TRBJ2-3. The germline V gene encodes CDR1 SGHTA and CDR2 FQGNSA. The CDR3 has 14 residues if both end residues are counted.

This clonotype was observed at least ten times. The V and J genes are TRBV6-1 and TRBJ2-7; D is unresolved. Trimming took off 3 bases at V and 6 bases at J, with 12 bases between the two ends. The germline CDR1 and CDR2 sequences are MNHNS and SASEGT. The CDR3 is made up of 13 amino acids. CDR3 region: CASSEFSAREQYF. The CDR3 bases are TGTGCCAGCAGTGAGTTTTCGGCTCGCGAGCAGTACTTC.